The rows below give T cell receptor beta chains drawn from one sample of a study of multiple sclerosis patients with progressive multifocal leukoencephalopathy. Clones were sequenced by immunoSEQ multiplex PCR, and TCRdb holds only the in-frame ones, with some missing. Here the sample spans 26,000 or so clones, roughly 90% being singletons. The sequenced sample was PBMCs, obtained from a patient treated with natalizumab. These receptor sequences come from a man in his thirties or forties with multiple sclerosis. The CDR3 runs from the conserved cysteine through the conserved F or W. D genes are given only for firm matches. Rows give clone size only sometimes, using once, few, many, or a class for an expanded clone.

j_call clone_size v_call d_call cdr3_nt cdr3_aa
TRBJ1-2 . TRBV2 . TGTGCCAGCAGTCGCGGGGGTGGCGGCTACACCTTC CASSRGGGGYTF
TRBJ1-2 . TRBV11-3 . TGTGCCAGCAGCTTTAAGGGCTCCTATGGCTACACCTTC CASSFKGSYGYTF
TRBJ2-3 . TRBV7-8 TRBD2 TGTGCCAGCAGCTTATCACTGGGGACTAGCAATACGCAGTATTTT CASSLSLGTSNTQYF
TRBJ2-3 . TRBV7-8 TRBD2 TGTGCCAGCAGCTACAAAGGGACTAGCGGGACAGATACGCAGTATTTT CASSYKGTSGTDTQYF
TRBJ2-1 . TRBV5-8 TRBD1 TGTGCCAGCAGCTCAGGACAGGGGGGCAGCTCCTACAATGAGCAGTTCTTC CASSSGQGGSSYNEQFF
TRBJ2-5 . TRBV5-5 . TGTGCCAGCAGCCTGACGCCTGCGGAAGGCGGAGAGACCCAGTACTTC CASSLTPAEGGETQYF
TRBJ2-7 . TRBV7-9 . TGTGCCAGCAGCCCACCGTCCGGCCCCTACGAGCAGTACTTC CASSPPSGPYEQYF
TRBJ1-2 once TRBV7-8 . TGTGCCAGCAGCTCGAGACAGTATGGCTACACCTTC CASSSRQYGYTF
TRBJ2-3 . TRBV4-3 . TGCGCCAGCAGCCAAGATATGGGCGACACGCAGTATTTT CASSQDMGDTQYF
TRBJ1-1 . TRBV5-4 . TGTGCCAGCACCGGCGGGGGGAGAGACACTGAAGCTTTCTTT CASTGGGRDTEAFF